This T cell receptor (beta chain) stems from a study of blood T cell repertoires in COVID-19. Original handling: Estimates of nucleated cell counts were drawn from the amplification of reference gene primers. The data were produced by immunoSEQ multiplex PCR, yet TCRdb's version contains in-frame clones alone and is incomplete. V, J and clone size derive from that table, while D and trimming were established from the DNA sequence. Of 250,000 to 300,000 clones in the sample, 80% to 90% were seen once. CDR1 and CDR2 from the germline V gene are LGHDT and YNNKEL (reference sequence). CDR3 length equals 15 residues. Losses at the gene ends were 4 bases for V and 3 bases for J; bases not matched to a gene: 8.

The sample comprised peripheral blood. The TCR comes from a man aged 80 or over with acute or convalescent COVID-19. The J gene is TRBJ1-2, the V gene TRBV3-1 (or the pseudogene TRBV3-2); 7 positions match TRBD1. The CDR3 is CASSRGTAPHYGYTF. CDR3 coding DNA: TGTGCCAGCAGCCGCGGGACAGCGCCGCACTATGGCTACACCTTC.